Listed here is a single T cell receptor beta chain. The antigen is not known. CDR3 length: 14 amino acids. The germline CDR1 and CDR2 sequences are KGHSH and LQKENI. V was pared by 6 bases and J by 4 bases, with 7 bases of the junction left unmatched. The repertoire was sequenced with immunoSEQ multiplex PCR; TCRdb's copy has only in-frame clones and lacks some. The profile shows 85,000 to 100,000 clones, about 80% of them singletons. This entry is derived from a study of memory CD4+ T cells and cytomegalovirus serostatus. General study points: Suggested: most of the CMV-linked TCR signature lies in CD4+ memory cells.

Single viable CD3+CD4+CD8-CD45RO+ cells were sorted as the memory CD4+ T cells. This chain connects TRBV18 to TRBJ2-7, with 9 bases fitting TRBD2. The source is an adult in good health and CMV-seropositive. The sample comprised memory CD4+ T cells from blood. CDR3: CASSPAGLAYEQYF. As DNA, the CDR3 is TGTGCCAGCTCGCCCGCGGGACTAGCATACGAGCAGTACTTC.